This T cell receptor (beta chain) was captured in a study of T cell clonotyping in hematopoietic cell transplantation. Study background: Cytoreduction preceded collection of pretransplant recipient samples. Notes on the study in general: Pathologically expanded recipient clonotypes increased progressively from day 30 to day 180 as diversity fell.

The time point is: recipient sample about 28 days before transplant, after cytoreduction. The repertoire was sequenced with immunoSEQ multiplex PCR; TCRdb's copy has only in-frame clones and lacks some. This table holds approximately 46,000 clones, approximately 84% found once. Trimming stripped 1 base from V and 2 bases from J, with 9 bases between. The CDR3 is made up of 16 amino acids. Germline loops: CDR1 LNHNV, CDR2 YYDKDF (reference sequence). Notes on this clone: Its target is unknown.

The TCR comes from a man aged 55-75 years with biphenotypic leukemia. Some clones in this sample may be carry-over from other donors' samples. The sequences come from peripheral blood mononuclear cells, collected before stem cell transplant. The chain is built from TRBV15 and TRBJ2-6, with D maybe TRBD2 (5 bases). CDR3 residues: CATSRGRLTGANVLTF. In DNA, the CDR3 is TGTGCCACCAGCAGAGGGAGGTTAACTGGGGCCAACGTCCTGACTTTC.